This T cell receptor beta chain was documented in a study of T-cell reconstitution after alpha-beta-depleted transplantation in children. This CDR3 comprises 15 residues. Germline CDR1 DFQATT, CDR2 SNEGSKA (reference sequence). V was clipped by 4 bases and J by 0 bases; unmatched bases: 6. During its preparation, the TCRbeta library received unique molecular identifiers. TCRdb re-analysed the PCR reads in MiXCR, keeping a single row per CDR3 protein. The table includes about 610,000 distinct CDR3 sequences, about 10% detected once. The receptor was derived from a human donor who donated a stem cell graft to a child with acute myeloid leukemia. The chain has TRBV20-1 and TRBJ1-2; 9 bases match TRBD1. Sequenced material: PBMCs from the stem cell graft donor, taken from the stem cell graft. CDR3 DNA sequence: TGCAGTGCTACCCGACAGGGGGGAGCTAACTATGGCTACACCTTC. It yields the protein CSATRQGGANYGYTF.